This is a list of T cell receptor beta chains from one sample in a study of blood T cell repertoires in COVID-19. Sequencing was performed with immunoSEQ multiplex PCR; in TCRdb, only in-frame clones are kept and a portion is missing. The data contain about 220,000 clones, approximately 82% of them singletons. Sequencing was performed on peripheral blood. Every receptor here comes from a man aged 40-49 years who had recovered from COVID-19. Both conserved end residues are part of each CDR3. Each record gives: D gene, V gene, J gene, clone size, CDR3 DNA, CDR3 protein. The D gene is left open where the match is weak. Rows may omit the clone size; those that give it use once, few, many or a size class.

>.|TRBV18|TRBJ1-5|.
TGTGCCAGCTCACTACAGGGTTCATCCCAGCATTTT
CASSLQGSSQHF
>.|TRBV11-2|TRBJ2-1|.
TGTGCCAGCAGCTTAGGGCTGGACAATGAGCAGTTCTTC
CASSLGLDNEQFF
>TRBD2|TRBV20-1|TRBJ2-1|.
TGCAGTGCCAGTAAGACTAGCGGGTACAATGAGCAGTTCTTC
CSASKTSGYNEQFF
>.|TRBV3-1/TRBV3-2|TRBJ2-1|.
TGTGCCAGCAGTCCCCTTTTAGCAGGGATTCATGAGCAGTTCTTC
CASSPLLAGIHEQFF
>.|TRBV9|TRBJ2-7|.
TGTGCCAGCAGCGTAGGTGGGCAGGGGGGTACCTACGAGCAGTACTTC
CASSVGGQGGTYEQYF
>TRBD1|TRBV4-3|TRBJ1-1|few
TGCGCCAGCAGCCAACCGGGACAGGGGTTCCCTGAAGCTTTCTTT
CASSQPGQGFPEAFF
>.|TRBV27|TRBJ2-7|.
TGTGCCAGCAGTTTCCGGAGGAACCCCTACGAGCAGTACTTC
CASSFRRNPYEQYF
>TRBD1|TRBV5-5|TRBJ1-2|.
TGTGCCAGCAGCCGTCGCGGGACAGGGACGACTAACTATGGCTACACCTTC
CASSRRGTGTTNYGYTF
>TRBD2|TRBV5-1|TRBJ2-1|.
TGCGCCAGCAGCCCTGGGATAGCGGGGGGCAAAGAAGCCTACAATGAGCAGTTCTTC
CASSPGIAGGKEAYNEQFF
>.|TRBV19|TRBJ2-1|few
TGTGCCAGTAAGGGCCAGGGCCACAATGAGCAGTTCTTC
CASKGQGHNEQFF
>.|TRBV5-1|TRBJ1-2|.
TGCGCCAGCAGCTTGGTCAGCAGGAACTATGGCTACACCTTC
CASSLVSRNYGYTF
>TRBD2|TRBV19|TRBJ2-1|.
TGTGCCAGTACCCCGGGACTAGCGGGGGGACCCTACAATGAGCAGTTCTTC
CASTPGLAGGPYNEQFF
>.|TRBV2|TRBJ1-1|.
TGTGCCAGCAGTGATACAGGGCGGAACACTGAAGCTTTCTTT
CASSDTGRNTEAFF
>TRBD2|TRBV3-1/TRBV3-2|TRBJ2-3|.
TGTGCCAGCAAGAGACGTACTAGCGCGAAAGATACGCAGTATTTT
CASKRRTSAKDTQYF
>.|TRBV7-9|TRBJ2-6|.
TGTGCCAGCAGCTCCAGAGCGGCGGCTGGGGCCAACGTCCTGACTTTC
CASSSRAAAGANVLTF
>.|TRBV7-9|TRBJ1-2|few
TGTGCCAGCAGCTTAGCGGAGACAGCCCTCTATGGCTACACCTTC
CASSLAETALYGYTF
>.|TRBV10-1|TRBJ2-2|.
TGCGCCAGCAGCCCAGGGTTAGTCACCGGGGAGCTGTTTTTT
CASSPGLVTGELFF
>TRBD1|TRBV6-5|TRBJ1-2|.
TGTGCCAGCAGTACCTGGACAGGGGCGGCCTACGGCTACACCTTC
CASSTWTGAAYGYTF
>.|TRBV2|TRBJ2-5|.
TGTGCCAGCAGTGAACAGGGCGAGACCCAGTACTTC
CASSEQGETQYF
>TRBD2|TRBV5-1|TRBJ2-5|.
TGCGCCAGCAGCTTGGAGGGGAGGGAAGAGACCCAGTACTTC
CASSLEGREETQYF
>TRBD1|TRBV30|TRBJ2-3|.
TGTGCCTGGACCGCAGGGGGTAGCACAGATACGCAGTATTTT
CAWTAGGSTDTQYF
>.|TRBV5-4|TRBJ2-3|.
TGTGCCAGCAGCTTGGCCTCTAGCGCAGATACGCAGTATTTT
CASSLASSADTQYF
>TRBD1|TRBV5-6|TRBJ1-6|.
TGTGCCAGCCAGACAGGGGATAATTCACCCCTCCACTTT
CASQTGDNSPLHF
>TRBD1|TRBV6-5|TRBJ1-2|.
TGTGCCAGCAGTAACAGGGGAAACTATGGCTACACCTTC
CASSNRGNYGYTF
>.|TRBV19|TRBJ1-5|once
TGTGCCAGTAGTACCACAGCAATCTATAGCAATCAGCCCCAGCATTTT
CASSTTAIYSNQPQHF
>.|TRBV7-8|TRBJ1-5|.
TGTGCCAGCAGCTTAGCGTTGGTCTTCGGTCAGCCCCAGCATTTT
CASSLALVFGQPQHF
>.|TRBV2|TRBJ2-1|.
TGTGCCGGCGGGACTTACAATGAGCAGTTCTTC
CAGGTYNEQFF
>TRBD1|TRBV2|TRBJ1-1|.
TGTGCCAGCAGTGAAGCCACAGGGGACAACACTGAAGCTTTCTTT
CASSEATGDNTEAFF
>TRBD1|TRBV5-4|TRBJ1-1|.
TGTGCCAGCAGCTTTAAGACAGGGAAACCGAACACTGAAGCTTTCTTT
CASSFKTGKPNTEAFF
>TRBD2|TRBV3-1/TRBV3-2|TRBJ2-3|.
TGTGCCAGCAGCCAAGATCCGATAGCGGGAGGGCCCACAGATACGCAGTATTTT
CASSQDPIAGGPTDTQYF
>TRBD2|TRBV2|TRBJ2-1|.
TGTGCCAGCAGTGATGGGGACTACGACAATGAGCAGTTCTTC
CASSDGDYDNEQFF
>TRBD1|TRBV29-1|TRBJ2-2|few
TGCAGCGCAAACACCGGACAGGGGGCTGCCGGGGAGCTGTTTTTT
CSANTGQGAAGELFF
>.|TRBV6-1|TRBJ2-7|.
TGTGCCAGCAGTGATGGAGGGTATCACGAGCAGTACTTC
CASSDGGYHEQYF
>.|TRBV5-1|TRBJ2-1|.
TGCGCCAGCAGCCTCCAGGGTTCGGACTACAATGAGCAGTTCTTC
CASSLQGSDYNEQFF
>TRBD1|TRBV19|TRBJ1-1|.
TGTGCCAGTAGTAGCTCCGGGACAGGGGTGAACACTGAAGCTTTCTTT
CASSSSGTGVNTEAFF
>.|TRBV28|TRBJ1-1|.
TGTGCCAGCAGTTTCACCGACAGTACTGAAGCTTTCTTT
CASSFTDSTEAFF
>.|TRBV5-4|TRBJ2-3|.
TGTGCCAGCAGCTTGGGTGGCAGGGCGATCGTTTGGGATACGCAGTATTTT
CASSLGGRAIVWDTQYF
>TRBD1|TRBV9|TRBJ1-4|.
TGTGCCAGCAGCCTCAAAGACAGGGGGGTTAATGAAAAACTGTTTTTT
CASSLKDRGVNEKLFF
>.|TRBV21-1|TRBJ1-3|once
TGTGCCAGCAGCAAAGTTGGGACAACTAGAAACACCATATATTTT
CASSKVGTTRNTIYF
>TRBD1|TRBV10-2|TRBJ2-1|.
TGCGCCAGCAGCGCGGACAGGTACAATGAGCAGTTCTTC
CASSADRYNEQFF
>TRBD2|TRBV18|TRBJ2-1|.
TGTGCCAGCTCCATAGCGGGAGGATCCTACAATGAGCAGTTCTTC
CASSIAGGSYNEQFF
>.|TRBV5-4|TRBJ1-4|.
TGTGCCAGCAGTAGTAGACAGAACGAAAAACTGTTTTTT
CASSSRQNEKLFF
>TRBD1|TRBV3-1/TRBV3-2|TRBJ1-6|.
TGTGCCAGCAGCCAAAGCGGCTGGACAGGGTGTGGGAATTCACCCCTCCACTTT
CASSQSGWTGCGNSPLHF
>TRBD1|TRBV7-8|TRBJ1-2|.
TGTGCCAGCAGCTCCTACAGGGGGCTTTCTGGCTACACCTTC
CASSSYRGLSGYTF
>.|TRBV24-1|TRBJ2-7|few
TGTGCCGTACGGGACAAGCCCTACGAGCAGTACTTC
CAVRDKPYEQYF
>.|TRBV27|TRBJ2-5|once
TGTGCCAGCAGTTTAGGATTCGGAGCATCTCAAGAGACCCAGTACTTC
CASSLGFGASQETQYF
>TRBD1|TRBV5-1|TRBJ1-6|.
TGCGCCAGCGGAGACAGGGATAATTCACCCCTCCACTTT
CASGDRDNSPLHF
>TRBD2|TRBV6-6|TRBJ2-1|.
TGTGCCAGCAGTTACTCTCTAGCGGGGGGGCTTGAGCAGTTCTTC
CASSYSLAGGLEQFF
>.|TRBV5-5|TRBJ2-1|.
TGTGCCAGCAGCTTGGCGGGTAATGATTGGACTCAGTACTACAATGAGCAGTTCTTC
CASSLAGNDWTQYYNEQFF
>.|TRBV7-9|TRBJ1-4|.
TGTGCCAGCAGCTTTCAGGATGAAAAACTGTTTTTT
CASSFQDEKLFF
>.|TRBV6-6|TRBJ2-5|.
TGTGCCAGCAGTTACCACCTGACCGGCTCTGAGGCCCAGTACTTC
CASSYHLTGSEAQYF
>TRBD2|TRBV10-3|TRBJ2-5|.
TGTGCCATCAGTGAGTCGAGCGGGGGGGAGACCCAGTACTTC
CAISESSGGETQYF
>.|TRBV11-2|TRBJ2-5|.
TGTGCCAGCAGCTTAGGCCCAGGGGAGACCCAGTACTTC
CASSLGPGETQYF
>TRBD1|TRBV2|TRBJ1-1|.
TGTGCCAGCAGTCTAGCCTGGGGACAGGCGAACACTGAAGCTTTCTTT
CASSLAWGQANTEAFF
>.|TRBV19|TRBJ2-2|.
TGTGCCAGTAGTATAGACCGACGGAGGGTACGGACCGGGGAGCTGTTTTTT
CASSIDRRRVRTGELFF
>.|TRBV18|TRBJ1-6|few
TGTGCCAGCTCACCACGGACAGCCTATAATTCACCCCTCCACTTT
CASSPRTAYNSPLHF
>.|TRBV10-3|TRBJ2-1|.
TGTGCCATCAGTTTCGACACCAATGAGCAGTTCTTC
CAISFDTNEQFF
>TRBD1|TRBV7-7|TRBJ1-1|.
TGTGCCAGCAGCTCCCGACAGGGCTCTGAAGCTTTCTTT
CASSSRQGSEAFF
>.|TRBV5-6|TRBJ1-3|.
TGTGCCAGCAGCTTGGCCGGGGGGAGCTCTGGAAACACCATATATTTT
CASSLAGGSSGNTIYF